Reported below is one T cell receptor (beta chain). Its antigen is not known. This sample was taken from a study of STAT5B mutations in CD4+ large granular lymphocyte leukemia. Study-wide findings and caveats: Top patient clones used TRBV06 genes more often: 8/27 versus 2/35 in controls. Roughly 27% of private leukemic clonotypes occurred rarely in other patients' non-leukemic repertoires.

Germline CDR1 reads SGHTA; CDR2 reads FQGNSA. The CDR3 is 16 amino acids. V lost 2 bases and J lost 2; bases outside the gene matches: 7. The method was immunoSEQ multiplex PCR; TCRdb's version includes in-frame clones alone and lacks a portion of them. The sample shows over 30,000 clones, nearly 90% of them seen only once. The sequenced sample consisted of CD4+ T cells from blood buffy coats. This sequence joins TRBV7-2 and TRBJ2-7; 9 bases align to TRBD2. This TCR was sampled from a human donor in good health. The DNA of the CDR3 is TGTGCCAGCAGCTTACTTGGCGGGAGGGGGGCCTACGAGCAGTACTTC. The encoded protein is CASSLLGGRGAYEQYF.